This entry lists 21 T cell receptor beta chains sequenced from one sample in a study of T cells in Graves' hyperthyroidism and ophthalmopathy. TCR beta CDR3 regions were amplified from RNA. Using the HTBI primer set, a first-round RT-PCR was run on the TCR CDR3. MiXCR, applied by TCRdb to the multiplex PCR reads, yields one record per CDR3 protein. The sample includes about 200,000 distinct CDR3 sequences, 17% seen only once; the top ten take 40% to 65%. Material: blood. The receptors originated from a woman aged 50 to 60 with Graves' hyperthyroidism.

This clonotype was observed many times. CDR3 DNA sequence: TGTGCCAGCAGCCGTACACTAGCGACCCACAATGAGCAGTTCTTC. Translating it yields CASSRTLATHNEQFF. V is TRBV7-6 and J is TRBJ2-1; 7 bases are shared with TRBD2. This CDR3 contains 15 residues. Germline-derived CDR1 and CDR2 are SGHVS and FNYEAQ. J was trimmed by 5 bases and V by 5 bases; bases with no gene match: 9.

In its sample, this clonotype was seen many times. The CDR3 DNA follows: TGTGCCAGCAGTAGCCCGGGGATGACAGGAGCTAATTCACCCCTCCACTTT. Translation gives CASSSPGMTGANSPLHF. V is TRBV28 and J is TRBJ1-6; D may be TRBD1 (6 bases). The germline V gene has CDR1 MDHEN and CDR2 SYDVKM. V lost 5 bases to trimming and J lost 6 bases, with 20 bases between them. The CDR3 extends over 17 amino acids. Full variable domain (rest looked up from reference TRBV28 and TRBJ1-6): DVKVTQSSRYLVKRTGEKVFLECVQDMDHENMFWYRQDPGLGLRLIYFSYDVKMKEKGDIPEGYSVSREKKERFSLILESASTNQTSMYLCASSSPGMTGANSPLHFGNGTRLTVT.

This clonotype was seen only a few times. The chain combines TRBV6-2 or TRBV6-3 with TRBJ2-3; D is uncertain. This CDR3 comprises 13 residues. V gave up 6 bases and J gave up 4 bases, with 11 bases separating them. The germline V gene has CDR1 MNHEY and CDR2 SVGEGT. CDR3 in amino acids: CASRVTLADTQYF. In DNA, the CDR3 is TGTGCCAGCAGAGTGACCCTGGCAGATACGCAGTATTTT.

The gene calls are TRBV20-1 and TRBJ2-1; 7 nucleotides agree with TRBD2. The CDR3 consists of 15 residues. Germline loops: CDR1 DFQATT, CDR2 SNEGSKA (reference sequence). Losses at the gene ends were 3 bases for V and 4 bases for J; bases not matched to a gene: 9. The CDR3 coding sequence is TGCAGTGCTAGGCTGATTAGCGGGTATTACAATGAGCAGTTCTTC. The encoded protein is CSARLISGYYNEQFF.

This clonotype was recorded many times. The chain has TRBV9 and TRBJ1-2; possibly TRBD1 for D (5 bases). V was shortened by 0 bases and J by 8 bases, with 14 bases between the two germline ends. The length of the CDR3 is 14 residues. Germline CDR1 is SGDLS and CDR2 is YYNGEE. The CDR3 region has the DNA TGTGCCAGCAGCGTAGAGCAGGGCCTGGGAGGCTACACCTTC. Its translation: CASSVEQGLGGYTF.

The rearrangement joins TRBV7-9 to TRBJ2-7; 9 nucleotides agree with TRBD2. V shed 5 bases and J 5 bases; nucleotides not matched to a gene: 7. Germline CDR1 reads SEHNR; CDR2 reads FQNEAQ (reference sequence). The CDR3 spans 14 residues. The CDR3 is CASSESGRTNEQYF. The DNA for the CDR3 is TGTGCCAGCAGCGAGAGCGGGAGGACAAACGAGCAGTACTTC.

The sample holds many counts of this clonotype. This chain connects TRBV2 to TRBJ2-1; 9 bases are shared with TRBD2. CDR1 SNHLY and CDR2 FYNNEI come from the germline V gene. This CDR3 comprises 14 residues. Trimming at V came to 8 bases and at J to 8 bases, leaving 10 bases not matched to a gene. CDR3 in DNA: TGTGCCAGCCTCCCCGGGACTAGCCGCTATGAGCAGTTCTTC. It is translated as CASLPGTSRYEQFF.

A note on this clonotype: The junction shows a germline mismatch at one end, possibly a read error. The J gene is TRBJ2-7, the V gene TRBV7-7, with 7 positions matching TRBD1. Germline assignment: CDR1 SSHAT and CDR2 FNYEAQ (reference sequence). There are 16 residues in the CDR3. CDR3 in DNA: TGTGCTAGCAGCTCTAGACAGGGACGTCGGAGCTACGAGCAGTACTTC. This sequence encodes CASSSRQGRRSYEQYF.

The rearrangement uses TRBV19 and TRBJ2-7; 10 nucleotides line up with TRBD1. The CDR3 has 15 residues. Germline CDR1 and CDR2: LNHDA and SQIVND (reference sequence). The V gene end was trimmed by 4 bases and the J gene end by 1 base; junction bases not matched to a gene: 4. The CDR3 sequence: CASSTGQGGSYEQYF. The CDR3 DNA is TGTGCCAGTAGTACCGGACAGGGGGGATCCTACGAGCAGTACTTC.

This clonotype was recorded many times. The rearrangement links TRBV28 to TRBJ1-1; possible D gene TRBD1, 6 bases. CDR1 is MDHEN and CDR2 is SYDVKM in the germline V gene. Trimming left V 5 bases short and J 0 bases short, with 13 bases between. The CDR3 covers 15 residues. The CDR3 DNA sequence: TGTGCCAGCAGTCCCCCGGACAGAATGAACACTGAAGCTTTCTTT. Its translation: CASSPPDRMNTEAFF.

The table lists this clonotype with many counts. The gene calls are TRBV7-9 and TRBJ2-1; TRBD2 matches at 14 bases. V trimming: 4 bases; J trimming: 6 bases; junction bases outside the gene matches: 5. The CDR3 length is 16 residues. Per the germline V gene, CDR1 is SEHNR and CDR2 is FQNEAQ (reference sequence). CDR3 residues: CASSSPGLAGVNEQFF. CDR3 sequence (DNA): TGTGCCAGCAGCTCCCCGGGACTAGCGGGAGTCAATGAGCAGTTCTTC.

The CDR3 protein is CAWRHETQYF. The DNA of the CDR3 is TGTGCCTGGAGGCACGAGACCCAGTACTTC. The chain carries TRBV30 and TRBJ2-5; D is uncertain. This CDR3 has 10 residues. V gave up 3 bases and J gave up 5 bases, with 4 bases separating them. From germline, CDR1 is GTSNPN and CDR2 SVGIG (reference sequence). Drawing the rest from reference TRBV30 and TRBJ2-5, the complete variable domain is SQTIHQWPATLVQPVGSPLSLECTVEGTSNPNLYWYRQAAGRGLQLLFYSVGIGQISSEVPQNLSASRPQDRQFILSSKKLLLSDSGFYLCAWRHETQYFGPGTRLLVL.

This clonotype came up many times. The chain employs TRBV7-9 and TRBJ2-5; D not certain. The CDR3 runs 13 residues. Trimming left V 0 bases short and J 5 bases short, with 7 bases between. Germline loops: CDR1 SEHNR, CDR2 FQNEAQ (reference sequence). CDR3 amino acids: CASSLALGETQYF. CDR3 coding DNA: TGTGCCAGCAGCTTAGCGTTAGGGGAGACCCAGTACTTC.

A word on this clonotype: Since a much larger clone is just one base distant, this may be a read error. This rearrangement joins TRBV29-1 to TRBJ2-3; D is unclear. The CDR3 is 11 amino acids. Looked up from germline, CDR1 is SQVTM and CDR2 is ANQGSEA. DNA for the CDR3: TGCAGCGGGAGTCGCGGAGATACGCAGTGTTTT. It translates to CSGSRGDTQCF.

The table lists this clonotype with many counts. As DNA, the CDR3 is TGCAGCGTTGATGGGACTAGCGGGAGCCACGAGCAGTACTTC. It translates to CSVDGTSGSHEQYF. The rearrangement uses TRBV29-1 and TRBJ2-7, with 14 bases matching TRBD2. The CDR3 covers 14 residues. The V and J ends lost 3 bases and 5 bases, in that order; junction bases with no gene match: 3. Germline-derived CDR1 and CDR2 are SQVTM and ANQGSEA.

Ten or more counts support this clonotype. The chain combines TRBV7-2 with TRBJ2-1, with 7 positions matching TRBD2. Germline values: CDR1 SGHTA, CDR2 FQGNSA. The V segment lost 0 bases and the J segment 9 bases; nucleotides outside the gene matches: 8. This CDR3 spans 15 amino acids. DNA of the CDR3: TGTGCCAGCAGCTTAGCGTGGGGGGGGGGAAGTGAGCAGTTCTTC. It translates to CASSLAWGGGSEQFF.

This clonotype occurred many times. The V gene is TRBV11-2, the J gene TRBJ2-2; a possible D gene is TRBD2 (6 bases). The CDR3 consists of 15 residues. Germline values: CDR1 SGHAT, CDR2 FQNNGV. V was shortened by 4 bases and J by 0 bases, with 9 bases between the two germline ends. This CDR3 reads CASSSGTSNTGELFF. CDR3 DNA: TGTGCCAGCAGCTCCGGGACTTCGAACACCGGGGAGCTGTTTTTT.

This clonotype was found a few times. V usage is TRBV7-9 and J usage is TRBJ1-2, with TRBD1 matching over 8 bases. CDR3 size: 13 residues. J was trimmed by 8 bases and V by 5 bases; bases with no gene match: 7. Germline V lookup: CDR1 SEHNR, CDR2 FQNEAQ (reference sequence). As DNA, the CDR3 is TGTGCCAGCAGCCAGACAGGGGATAGCGGCTACACCTTC. This gives the protein CASSQTGDSGYTF.

This clonotype was recorded a few times. The chain has TRBV20-1 and TRBJ2-4; a possible D gene is TRBD2 (6 bases). Trimming removed 0 bases at V and 9 bases at J, with 18 bases between. CDR3 length: 15 residues. Germline CDR1 is DFQATT and CDR2 is SNEGSKA (reference sequence). CDR3 sequence: CSARDLRSSTSIQYF. The CDR3 coding sequence is TGCAGTGCTAGAGATCTCCGGTCCTCGACTAGCATTCAGTACTTC.

This chain joins TRBV19 and TRBJ2-2, with TRBD2 identical over 8 bases. Germline CDR1 and CDR2: LNHDA and SQIVND (reference sequence). The CDR3 length is 19 residues. V shed 2 bases and J 0 bases; nucleotides not matched to a gene: 11. The CDR3: CASSIKGPSGFANTGELFF. The CDR3 bases are TGTGCCAGTAGTATAAAGGGCCCTAGCGGGTTCGCGAACACCGGGGAGCTGTTTTTT.

This clonotype has a count of ten or more. The rearrangement links TRBV28 to TRBJ1-1; 7 bases agree with TRBD1. This CDR3 has 15 amino acids. The germline V gene encodes CDR1 MDHEN and CDR2 SYDVKM. The V segment lost 3 bases and the J segment 5 bases; nucleotides outside the gene matches: 9. In DNA, the CDR3 is TGTGCCAGCAGTTTCTTTTCAAAGGGGGCTACTGAAGCTTTCTTT. It yields the protein CASSFFSKGATEAFF.